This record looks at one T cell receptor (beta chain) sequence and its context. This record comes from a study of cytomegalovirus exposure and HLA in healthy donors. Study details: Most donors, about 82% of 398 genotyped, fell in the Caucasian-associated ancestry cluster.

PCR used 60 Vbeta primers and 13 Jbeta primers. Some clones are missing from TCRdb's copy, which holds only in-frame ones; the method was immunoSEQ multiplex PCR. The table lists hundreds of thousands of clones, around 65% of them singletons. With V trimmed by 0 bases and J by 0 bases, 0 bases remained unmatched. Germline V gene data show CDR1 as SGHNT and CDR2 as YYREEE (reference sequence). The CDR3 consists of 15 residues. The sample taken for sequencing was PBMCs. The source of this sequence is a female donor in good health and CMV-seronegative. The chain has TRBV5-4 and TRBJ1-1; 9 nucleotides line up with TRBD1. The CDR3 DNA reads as TGTGCCAGCAGCTTGGACAGGGGGCTGAACACTGAAGCTTTCTTT. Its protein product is CASSLDRGLNTEAFF.